A selection of T cell receptor beta chains follows, all from one sample in a study of CXCR3-negative and CXCR3-positive naive CD8 T cells. Following a re-call of the 5' RACE reads, TCRdb has one entry per CDR3 protein and lacks DNA. The sample data list about 22,000 distinct CDR3 sequences. The sequenced sample was memory CD8+ T cells from blood. These receptors were obtained from a human donor in good health. Some clones in this sample may be carry-over from other donors' samples. Each CDR3 is given with its conserved first and last residue. Fields, in order: V gene, J gene, clone size, CDR3 protein. Clone size is not always given. Where it is, it says once, few, many or a class for expanded clones.

V: TRBV19
J: TRBJ2-1
size: -
CDR3: CASSSDRGESSYNEQFF

V: TRBV19
J: TRBJ1-1
size: -
CDR3: CASSLGRDGGTEAFF

V: TRBV28
J: TRBJ2-1
size: -
CDR3: CASTLGERGYNEQFF

V: TRBV29-1
J: TRBJ2-1
size: -
CDR3: CSVPFASGGANNEQFF

V: TRBV20-1
J: TRBJ2-5
size: -
CDR3: CSAPAGGPETQYF

V: TRBV7-9
J: TRBJ1-1
size: -
CDR3: CASSYRGRDLDEAFF

V: TRBV20-1
J: TRBJ1-1
size: -
CDR3: CSAREGGDTEAFF

V: TRBV6-4
J: TRBJ2-6
size: -
CDR3: CASSETGTGANVLTF

V: TRBV7-9
J: TRBJ2-7
size: -
CDR3: CASRPDEAYEQYF

V: TRBV14
J: TRBJ2-3
size: -
CDR3: CASSQLRGANTDTQYF

V: TRBV19
J: TRBJ2-1
size: -
CDR3: CASRPGTRSYNEQFF

V: TRBV28
J: TRBJ2-1
size: -
CDR3: CASSSGAEQFF

V: TRBV9
J: TRBJ2-1
size: -
CDR3: CASSVQGIDNEQFF

V: TRBV6-4
J: TRBJ2-2
size: -
CDR3: CASTQGATGELFF

V: TRBV7-9
J: TRBJ1-2
size: -
CDR3: CASEKGSPYGYTF

V: TRBV11-2
J: TRBJ2-5
size: -
CDR3: CASSTGMGNQETQYF

V: TRBV28
J: TRBJ1-4
size: -
CDR3: CASSLGIEGARVELFF

V: TRBV29-1
J: TRBJ2-1
size: -
CDR3: CSVPLTVYNEQFF

V: TRBV6-2/TRBV6-3
J: TRBJ2-7
size: -
CDR3: CASSAGSGGAYEQYF

V: TRBV6-4
J: TRBJ2-1
size: large
CDR3: CASSDSASGGAHEQFF

V: TRBV20-1
J: TRBJ2-5
size: -
CDR3: CSARAGGATETQYF

V: TRBV6-2/TRBV6-3
J: TRBJ2-7
size: -
CDR3: CASSAREGSYEQYF

V: TRBV4-1
J: TRBJ2-7
size: -
CDR3: CASSLRGGSSSQDEQYF

V: TRBV14
J: TRBJ2-1
size: -
CDR3: CASSQVQRTVLYNEQFF